This record covers a single TCR beta chain. No antigen is known for it. This sample is part of a study of cytomegalovirus exposure and HLA in healthy donors. Overall study results and limits: Specific recognition of CMV antigens was confirmed in vitro for a few chains (all CMV-associated).

The PCR had 60 Vbeta and 13 Jbeta primers. Only in-frame clones appear in the TCRdb table, and some are missing; sequencing was by immunoSEQ multiplex PCR. This sample has about 120,000 clones, with 75% to 85% found just once. What was sequenced was PBMCs. The receptor was isolated from a man aged 25 to 40 in good health and CMV-seropositive.

The CDR3 reads CASSYFVGQGNTIYF. The CDR3, as DNA: TGTGCCAGCAGTTACTTCGTAGGACAGGGGAACACCATATATTTT. The chain recombines TRBV6-6 with TRBJ1-3; TRBD1 agrees at 9 bases. The CDR3 consists of 15 residues. V was pared by 1 base and J by 7 bases, with 5 bases of the junction left unmatched. The germline CDR1 and CDR2 sequences are MNHNY and SVGAGI (reference sequence).